A selection of T cell receptor beta chains follows, all from one sample in a study of T cells in Graves' hyperthyroidism and ophthalmopathy. TCRdb analysed the multiplex PCR reads with MiXCR anew, one entry per CDR3 protein. The sample contains roughly 290,000 distinct CDR3 sequences, about 18% of which appear only once. The sequencing sample was made of blood. These receptors originate from a woman aged 60 to 75 with Graves' ophthalmopathy. CDR3s include the opening cysteine and the closing phenylalanine or tryptophan. Each record gives: clone size, V gene, J gene, D gene, CDR3 DNA, CDR3 protein. D genes are given only for firm matches. Only some rows state a clone size, as once, few, many or a class for expanded clones.

clone size: NA
V gene: TRBV10-3
J gene: TRBJ2-3
D gene: NA
CDR3 DNA: TGTGCCATCGGGAGCGGTTCTAGCACAGATACGCAGTATTTT
CDR3 protein: CAIGSGSSTDTQYF

clone size: NA
V gene: TRBV7-2
J gene: TRBJ1-1
D gene: TRBD1
CDR3 DNA: TGTGCCAGCGGACGACAGGGGAAGGCTTTCTTT
CDR3 protein: CASGRQGKAFF

clone size: many
V gene: TRBV7-2
J gene: TRBJ2-7
D gene: TRBD2
CDR3 DNA: TGTGCCAGCAGCTTTGGGACTAGCGGGGAGACCTACGAGCAGTACTTC
CDR3 protein: CASSFGTSGETYEQYF

clone size: many
V gene: TRBV6-1
J gene: TRBJ2-3
D gene: NA
CDR3 DNA: TGTGCCAGCAGTGGATGGACAGACACGGGGGACACAGATACGCAGTATTTT
CDR3 protein: CASSGWTDTGDTDTQYF

clone size: NA
V gene: TRBV20-1
J gene: TRBJ2-5
D gene: NA
CDR3 DNA: TGCAGTGCTAGAGATAGACGGGCCCGGGTCGTAAACTTC
CDR3 protein: CSARDRRARVVNF

clone size: few
V gene: TRBV12-3/TRBV12-4
J gene: TRBJ1-3
D gene: NA
CDR3 DNA: TGTGCCAGCAGTTTAGGGGGGAGCGTGGGGAACACCATATATTTT
CDR3 protein: CASSLGGSVGNTIYF

clone size: NA
V gene: TRBV2
J gene: TRBJ2-7
D gene: NA
CDR3 DNA: TGTGCCAGCAGTGGACAAGCCTACGAGCAGTACTTC
CDR3 protein: CASSGQAYEQYF

clone size: many
V gene: TRBV6-1
J gene: TRBJ2-2
D gene: NA
CDR3 DNA: TGTGCCAGCAGTGAAAAACCTCCATACAGGGCAAACACCGGGGAGCTGTTTTTT
CDR3 protein: CASSEKPPYRANTGELFF

clone size: many
V gene: TRBV3-1
J gene: TRBJ1-2
D gene: TRBD1
CDR3 DNA: TGTGCCAGCAGCCAAGATGGGTTGGGGACAGCCTATGGCTACACCTTC
CDR3 protein: CASSQDGLGTAYGYTF

clone size: many
V gene: TRBV6-2/TRBV6-3
J gene: TRBJ2-7
D gene: NA
CDR3 DNA: TGTGCCAGCGATGACAAGAGAGGGGTTCTCGAGCAGTACTTC
CDR3 protein: CASDDKRGVLEQYF

clone size: NA
V gene: TRBV29-1
J gene: TRBJ2-3
D gene: NA
CDR3 DNA: TGCAGCGTTGGGGGTAGCGGTAGAGATACGCAGTATTTT
CDR3 protein: CSVGGSGRDTQYF

clone size: many
V gene: TRBV5-6
J gene: TRBJ2-2
D gene: NA
CDR3 DNA: TGTGCCAGCAGCTGGGACACCGGGGAGCTGTTTTTT
CDR3 protein: CASSWDTGELFF

clone size: NA
V gene: TRBV28
J gene: TRBJ2-2
D gene: NA
CDR3 DNA: TGTGCCAGCAGTTCTTTCGCGCCAAGACCCACCGGGGAGCTGTTTTTT
CDR3 protein: CASSSFAPRPTGELFF

clone size: NA
V gene: TRBV7-9
J gene: TRBJ1-2
D gene: NA
CDR3 DNA: TGTGCCAGCAGCTTAGTCCCTGCTAGAATTGGTGGCTACACCTTC
CDR3 protein: CASSLVPARIGGYTF

clone size: many
V gene: TRBV29-1
J gene: TRBJ1-1
D gene: NA
CDR3 DNA: TGCAGCGTCCCCTATGGGGGAGTTAGAGGTGGCACTGAAGCTTTCTTT
CDR3 protein: CSVPYGGVRGGTEAFF

clone size: NA
V gene: TRBV28
J gene: TRBJ2-5
D gene: TRBD2
CDR3 DNA: TGTGCCAGCAGTTTATATCTGCTAGCGGGCCCTGTGGAGACCCAGTACTTC
CDR3 protein: CASSLYLLAGPVETQYF

clone size: NA
V gene: TRBV3-1
J gene: TRBJ2-3
D gene: TRBD2
CDR3 DNA: TGTGCCAGCAGCCAAGATTCTAGCGGGAGTGATACGCAGTATTTT
CDR3 protein: CASSQDSSGSDTQYF

clone size: NA
V gene: TRBV5-1
J gene: TRBJ1-1
D gene: NA
CDR3 DNA: TGCGCCAGCAGCTTAGGCGAGGAATACACTGAAGCTTTCTTT
CDR3 protein: CASSLGEEYTEAFF

clone size: many
V gene: TRBV3-1
J gene: TRBJ1-6
D gene: NA
CDR3 DNA: TGTGCCAGCAGCCAGTACAACTACCTCCACTTT
CDR3 protein: CASSQYNYLHF

clone size: many
V gene: TRBV7-2
J gene: TRBJ2-3
D gene: TRBD2
CDR3 DNA: TGTGCCAGCAGCTCCGGCCATCTAGCGGGGGGCAAAGATACGCAGTATTTT
CDR3 protein: CASSSGHLAGGKDTQYF

clone size: many
V gene: TRBV10-3
J gene: TRBJ1-1
D gene: TRBD1
CDR3 DNA: TGTGCCATCAGGACGTCACAGGGGGCGAACACTGAAGCTTTCTTT
CDR3 protein: CAIRTSQGANTEAFF

clone size: many
V gene: TRBV27
J gene: TRBJ2-7
D gene: NA
CDR3 DNA: TGTGCCAGCATTCACGGTACCTACGAGCAGTACTTC
CDR3 protein: CASIHGTYEQYF

clone size: many
V gene: TRBV12-3/TRBV12-4
J gene: TRBJ1-2
D gene: NA
CDR3 DNA: TGTGCCAGCAGTTCCGGGCTCAGCGGCTATGGCTACACCTTC
CDR3 protein: CASSSGLSGYGYTF

clone size: many
V gene: TRBV5-1
J gene: TRBJ1-2
D gene: TRBD1
CDR3 DNA: TGCGCCAGCAGCCTCGGACAGGGGGATGGCTACACCTTC
CDR3 protein: CASSLGQGDGYTF

clone size: few
V gene: TRBV7-9
J gene: TRBJ2-7
D gene: NA
CDR3 DNA: TGTGCCAGCAGCCCTGGAACAGGTTGGAGCTACGAGCAGTACTTC
CDR3 protein: CASSPGTGWSYEQYF

clone size: NA
V gene: TRBV20-1
J gene: TRBJ1-3
D gene: NA
CDR3 DNA: TGCAGTGCTACCCCCATGCGGCGGGCGTGGGGAAACACCATATATTTT
CDR3 protein: CSATPMRRAWGNTIYF

clone size: many
V gene: TRBV6-1
J gene: TRBJ2-1
D gene: TRBD1
CDR3 DNA: TGTGCCAGCAGCAAAGAGGGGGCCTCCTACAATGAGCAGTTCTTC
CDR3 protein: CASSKEGASYNEQFF

clone size: NA
V gene: TRBV7-6
J gene: TRBJ1-3
D gene: TRBD1
CDR3 DNA: TGTGCCAGCAGCGCGGGACAGGGGGCGCCCGGAAACACCATATATTTT
CDR3 protein: CASSAGQGAPGNTIYF

clone size: NA
V gene: TRBV7-6
J gene: TRBJ2-3
D gene: NA
CDR3 DNA: TGTGCCAGCAGCTCCCGTTTCACAGATACGCAGTATTTT
CDR3 protein: CASSSRFTDTQYF

clone size: many
V gene: TRBV7-9
J gene: TRBJ2-5
D gene: NA
CDR3 DNA: TGTGCCAGCAGCCCCTCTCGTAGGGTTGGGGAGACCCAGTACTTC
CDR3 protein: CASSPSRRVGETQYF

clone size: many
V gene: TRBV7-2
J gene: TRBJ1-1
D gene: NA
CDR3 DNA: TGTGCCAGCAGCTACTATCACACTGAAGCTTTCTTT
CDR3 protein: CASSYYHTEAFF

clone size: few
V gene: TRBV7-9
J gene: TRBJ1-6
D gene: NA
CDR3 DNA: TGTGCCAGCAGCTCAGAAGGCGGAAATAATTCACCCCTCCACTTT
CDR3 protein: CASSSEGGNNSPLHF

clone size: once
V gene: TRBV28
J gene: TRBJ2-1
D gene: TRBD2
CDR3 DNA: TGTGCCAGCAGATCCCCTAGCGGAGCTTCAAGGGATGAGCAGTTCTTC
CDR3 protein: CASRSPSGASRDEQFF

clone size: NA
V gene: TRBV4-3
J gene: TRBJ2-5
D gene: NA
CDR3 DNA: TGCGCCAGCAGCCGGGTTGCAGGGGTAGAGACCCAGTACTTC
CDR3 protein: CASSRVAGVETQYF

clone size: once
V gene: TRBV20-1
J gene: TRBJ1-6
D gene: NA
CDR3 DNA: TGCAGTGTAACTGGGGTTACCTATAATTCACCCCTCCACTTT
CDR3 protein: CSVTGVTYNSPLHF

clone size: many
V gene: TRBV7-8
J gene: TRBJ2-7
D gene: NA
CDR3 DNA: TGTGCCAGCAGCTTAACACAGGGACACTACGAGCAGTACTTC
CDR3 protein: CASSLTQGHYEQYF

clone size: many
V gene: TRBV7-2
J gene: TRBJ2-5
D gene: TRBD1
CDR3 DNA: TGTGCCAGCAGTCGGACAGGGGGAGAGACCCAGTACTTC
CDR3 protein: CASSRTGGETQYF

clone size: NA
V gene: TRBV18
J gene: TRBJ1-2
D gene: NA
CDR3 DNA: TGTGCCAGCTCACCACCTGGATCAAATAGAAACTATGACTACACCTTC
CDR3 protein: CASSPPGSNRNYDYTF

clone size: few
V gene: TRBV6-2/TRBV6-3
J gene: TRBJ2-2
D gene: NA
CDR3 DNA: TGTGCCAGCAGTTACTCAAACACCGGGGAGCTGTTTTTT
CDR3 protein: CASSYSNTGELFF

clone size: few
V gene: TRBV18
J gene: TRBJ1-2
D gene: TRBD1
CDR3 DNA: TGTGCCAGCTCACCTTCGACAGGGGGTTTCTATGGCTACACCTTC
CDR3 protein: CASSPSTGGFYGYTF

clone size: many
V gene: TRBV7-2
J gene: TRBJ2-5
D gene: NA
CDR3 DNA: TGTGCCAGCAGCTGGTCGACAGTCGGGGAGACCCAGTACTTC
CDR3 protein: CASSWSTVGETQYF

clone size: many
V gene: TRBV12-3/TRBV12-4
J gene: TRBJ1-5
D gene: NA
CDR3 DNA: TGTGCCAGCAGTTTCCCGGGTGACCAGCCCCAGCATTTT
CDR3 protein: CASSFPGDQPQHF

clone size: few
V gene: TRBV6-4
J gene: TRBJ2-3
D gene: NA
CDR3 DNA: TGTGCCAGCAGCCCGGAAAGGGGAGATACGCAGTATTTT
CDR3 protein: CASSPERGDTQYF

clone size: many
V gene: TRBV6-6
J gene: TRBJ1-5
D gene: NA
CDR3 DNA: TGTGCCAGCAGTTACTGGCAGGGAGATCAGCCCCAGCATTTT
CDR3 protein: CASSYWQGDQPQHF

clone size: few
V gene: TRBV5-6
J gene: TRBJ1-1
D gene: NA
CDR3 DNA: TGTGCCAGCAGCTTGGTCCAGAATATGAACACTGAAGCTTTCTTT
CDR3 protein: CASSLVQNMNTEAFF

clone size: NA
V gene: TRBV5-1
J gene: TRBJ2-1
D gene: TRBD1
CDR3 DNA: TGCGCCAGCAGCTTGGAGGGACAGCCTTACAATGAGCAGTTCTTC
CDR3 protein: CASSLEGQPYNEQFF

clone size: many
V gene: TRBV29-1
J gene: TRBJ2-1
D gene: NA
CDR3 DNA: TGCAGCTCCAGCCCTACATCCTACAATGAGCAGTTCTTC
CDR3 protein: CSSSPTSYNEQFF

clone size: few
V gene: TRBV20-1
J gene: TRBJ1-4
D gene: NA
CDR3 DNA: TGCAGTGCTAGAGATGGGGGGCCTTTGTTTTTT
CDR3 protein: CSARDGGPLFF

clone size: few
V gene: TRBV6-2/TRBV6-3
J gene: TRBJ2-6
D gene: TRBD1
CDR3 DNA: TGTGCCAGCAGTTACGGGACAGGGTCCCTTTCTGGGGCCAACGTCCTGACTTTC
CDR3 protein: CASSYGTGSLSGANVLTF

clone size: NA
V gene: TRBV7-2
J gene: TRBJ2-1
D gene: TRBD2
CDR3 DNA: TGTGCCAGCAGCCTATTCCTAGCGGGTTCCAATGAGCAGTTCTTC
CDR3 protein: CASSLFLAGSNEQFF

clone size: many
V gene: TRBV20-1
J gene: TRBJ2-1
D gene: TRBD2
CDR3 DNA: TGCAGTGCCCAGGGACTAGCGGGAGCCCACAATGAGCAGTTCTTC
CDR3 protein: CSAQGLAGAHNEQFF

clone size: many
V gene: TRBV28
J gene: TRBJ2-6
D gene: TRBD1
CDR3 DNA: TGTGCCAGCACCTCAGGGGGTTCTGGGGCCAACGTCCTGACTTTC
CDR3 protein: CASTSGGSGANVLTF

clone size: few
V gene: TRBV27
J gene: TRBJ1-5
D gene: NA
CDR3 DNA: TGTGCCAGCAGTTTACGTGGGGATCGCCAGCCCCAGCATTTT
CDR3 protein: CASSLRGDRQPQHF

clone size: NA
V gene: TRBV5-1
J gene: TRBJ2-3
D gene: TRBD2
CDR3 DNA: TGCGCCAGCATCCAGGTAGCGGGATCATCAGATACGCAGTATTTT
CDR3 protein: CASIQVAGSSDTQYF

clone size: many
V gene: TRBV6-1
J gene: TRBJ1-2
D gene: NA
CDR3 DNA: TGTGCCAGCAGAACCGGGGCCTCTAGTTTTGGCTACACCTTC
CDR3 protein: CASRTGASSFGYTF